The 9 T cell receptor beta chains given below trace back to one sample, sequenced in a study of shared clonotypes between healthy human individuals. The assay was immunoSEQ multiplex PCR, and TCRdb's table has in-frame clones only and misses some. The data hold over 2,000,000 clones, with 90% to 95% observed a single time. CD45RO-negative CD8 cells positively selected for CCR7 made up the naive population, which excluded terminally differentiated effector memory CD45RA+ cells. Input material: naive CD8+ T cells from PBMCs. These receptors came from a man between 18 and 29 years old in good health. Some clones in this sample may be carry-over from other donors' samples.

On this clone itself: Within the sample, other DNA sequences also encode this same CDR3. V usage is TRBV12-5 and J usage is TRBJ2-1; D is unclear. Germline loops: CDR1 LGHNT, CDR2 FRNRAP. V lost 3 bases to trimming and J lost 0 bases, with 6 bases between them. The CDR3 has 14 amino acids. CDR3 residues: CASGLSGSYNEQFF. In nucleotides, the CDR3 is TGTGCTAGTGGTTTAAGTGGCTCCTACAATGAGCAGTTCTTC.

The J gene is TRBJ1-4, the V gene TRBV7-9; D is uncertain. Trimming took off 1 base at V and 7 bases at J, with 16 bases between the two ends. There are 16 residues in the CDR3. Germline loops: CDR1 SEHNR, CDR2 FQNEAQ (reference sequence). In nucleotides, the CDR3 is TGTGCCAGCAGCTTAGTAGGGTCCCTTGGGCGTGAAAAACTGTTTTTT. As protein: CASSLVGSLGREKLFF.

This clone was seen once. This rearrangement joins TRBV5-5 to TRBJ1-2; D remains ambiguous. Germline V gene lookup returns CDR1 SGHKS and CDR2 YYEKEE (reference sequence). V lost 4 bases and J 0 bases, leaving 13 bases between the germline ends. There are 15 residues in the CDR3. Here the CDR3 DNA reads TGTGCCAGCAGCCTTGGACTAATTGCTAACTATGGCTACACCTTC. Protein: CASSLGLIANYGYTF.

This clone was seen just once. This chain joins TRBV19 and TRBJ2-2; 7 nucleotides agree with TRBD2. Trimming removed 7 bases from V and 3 bases from J; junction bases left unmatched: 5. Germline V gene sequence: CDR1 LNHDA, CDR2 SQIVND (reference sequence). The CDR3 consists of 14 residues. CDR3 protein: CASTTSDYTGELFF. CDR3 sequence (DNA): TGTGCCAGTACTACTAGCGATTACACCGGGGAGCTGTTTTTT.

The chain combines TRBV7-2 with TRBJ2-4; D gene ambiguous. The V end lost 4 bases, the J end lost 6 bases, and 7 bases lay between the germline ends. CDR3 length: 12 residues. CDR1 and CDR2 (germline): SGHTA, FQGNSA. In DNA, the CDR3 is TGTGCCAGCAGCTCTTTTGGAAACATTCAGTACTTC. Its translation: CASSSFGNIQYF.

The rearrangement uses TRBV29-1 and TRBJ2-7, with 11 positions matching TRBD1. The V segment lost 7 bases and the J segment 2 bases; nucleotides outside the gene matches: 4. The CDR3 loop spans 13 amino acids. Germline CDR1 reads SQVTM; CDR2 reads ANQGSEA. The CDR3 region is CSAGQGGPYEQYF. DNA for the CDR3: TGCAGCGCGGGACAGGGGGGCCCCTACGAGCAGTACTTC.

V and J are TRBV29-1 and TRBJ2-7; D remains unclear. Looked up from germline, CDR1 is SQVTM and CDR2 is ANQGSEA. The CDR3 runs 14 residues. Trimming took off 4 bases at V and 0 bases at J, with 13 bases between the two ends. The DNA of the CDR3 is TGCAGCGTTGTTTGGCGTCTAAGCTCCTACGAGCAGTACTTC. It is translated as CSVVWRLSSYEQYF.

The chain carries TRBV28 and TRBJ2-7, with TRBD1 matching over 9 bases. The CDR3 loop spans 13 amino acids. J gave up 5 bases and V 3 bases, and 2 bases lay outside the gene matches. CDR1 MDHEN and CDR2 SYDVKM come from the germline V gene. In nucleotides, the CDR3 is TGTGCCAGCAGTTTTACAGGGGGCCACGAGCAGTACTTC. Its translation is CASSFTGGHEQYF.

This chain joins TRBV7-2 and TRBJ1-1; D is undetermined. Germline CDR1 SGHTA, CDR2 FQGNSA. This CDR3 contains 14 residues. V was clipped by 2 bases and J by 4 bases, with 11 bases between them. This chain's CDR3 is CASSLWEGGTEAFF. CDR3 in DNA: TGTGCCAGCAGCTTATGGGAAGGAGGCACTGAAGCTTTCTTT.